This entry describes one T cell receptor beta chain. What this receptor recognizes is not known. Base qualities are not provided; no much larger clone lies one nucleotide away. The sample belongs to a study of cytomegalovirus exposure and HLA in healthy donors (dated by TCRdb to about 2017). With regard to the full study: An earlier analysis of 587 of the donors reported approximately 260 Gb of sequence data and 117 million unique TCR beta sequences obtained from roughly 170 million T cells. To decide whether each TCR beta V gene segment behaved as functional or pseudogenic, an earlier analysis of 587 of the donors relied on high-throughput TCR beta sequencing. A later analysis re-examined previously published TCR beta repertoires from more than 650 donors and added high-resolution HLA genotyping to investigate patterns of TCR occurrence. Roughly 300 gigabases of sequencing data and tens of millions of unique TCR sequences were included in an early release covering under 650 HLA-typed donors. All discovery cohort repertoires had been generated on a single sequencing platform. Among some 410 genotyped donors of the cohort, an average of around 220,000 unique TCR beta nucleotide sequences was sequenced per donor, of which 15% to 20% were non-productive. The study used immunosequencing to profile the T cell repertoires of several hundred subjects and linked those repertoires to cytomegalovirus serostatus. In addition to the first cohort of 666 subjects, a separate validation cohort of 130 or so different subjects was used. Of the 350 to 450 genotyped donors, approximately 82% fell in the genetic ancestry cluster associated with self-reported Caucasian donors. Typing coverage differed by locus: A, B, C, DRB1 and DQB1 were typed in about 620-640 donors, DQA1 in about 510, DPA1 in around 610, and DPB1 in approximately 450. Donor age, sex, ethnicity and CMV serostatus were compiled together with the repertoire data. The study aimed to test whether signatures of past pathogen exposure could be identified by cataloging public T cell receptors. To predict cytomegalovirus infection status, the study combined high-throughput TCR immunosequencing, statistical association of individual TCRs with disease status, and machine learning. Rather than drawing on any new phenotypic data, the later analysis identified candidate immune exposures from TCR beta sequences and the way those sequences occurred across donors. Genome-wide SNP genotypes for about three fifths of the roughly 700 donors were used in a later genetic analysis, which treated that subset as a discovery cohort. HLA typing covered class I and class II loci at four-digit resolution. Because of strong linkage in the cohort, five DR-DQ haplotypes were treated as single units for association and clustering.

The cohort consisted of approximately 690 healthy bone marrow donors. Cohort members were all nominally healthy when sampled, although unrecorded immune exposures were likely present. The donor was CMV seropositive and belonged to the group of 250 to 300 seropositive cohort members. A peripheral blood sample was collected from each donor, and TCR beta sequencing was performed on peripheral blood mononuclear cells. Genomic DNA was extracted from the blood cell samples with the Qiagen DNeasy Blood Extraction Kit. Findings and caveats that apply to the study as a whole: Because counts were too low, roughly 18 rarely observed V segments, including chromosome 9 orphons, were left out of the earlier analysis of about 500 of the donors. In an earlier analysis of around 600 of the donors, most TCR beta V segments were observed in productive rearrangements about 87% or about 30% of the time, broadly matching IMGT annotations. A later genetic analysis reported fewer N-insertions in productive TCRs among donors in an Asian-associated ancestry cluster than the approximately 700-donor mean. Roughly uniform sequencing depth across donors was assumed in presence/absence analyses, although this assumption may not hold. The sequencing pipeline was judged likely to have produced a cluster of highly shared sequence variants as a technical artifact. According to a later analysis, most CMV-associated TCR beta chains appeared to be HLA-restricted, and the HLA associations seemed to be driven largely by CMV exposure. A later analysis reported that several top co-occurrence clusters appeared linked to parvovirus B19, influenza, CMV and Epstein-Barr virus. In a later analysis, HLA-associated TCR beta chains showed more clonal expansion and lower generation probabilities than non-associated chains that were equally common. Because some donors lacked HLA typing at each locus, the association tests relied only on the typed subset. Immune exposure information for the cohort was limited to CMV serostatus. Specific HLA alleles were associated with 15,000 to 20,000 TCR beta sequences at a false discovery rate of 0.05 in a later analysis. When HLA alleles, especially DR and DQ, strongly co-occurred, TCR associations were difficult to assign to individual alleles. A further reported finding was that TCR beta sequences accurately predicted the HLA-A and HLA-B alleles for most subjects in the first cohort. In this cohort, only TCR beta chains were sequenced, and detectable features were limited by the absence of alpha or paired-chain data. V-gene and J-gene trimming of TCR beta chains was associated with a missense DCLRE1C variant in a later genetic analysis, and the association was replicated in an independent cohort. A total of 150 to 200 TCR beta chains were listed by the study as associated with cytomegalovirus. Linkage disequilibrium might explain the correlated functional status among segregating V segments, but an unknown experimental factor could not be excluded. According to a later analysis, TCR association rates differed among HLA loci, with DRB1 alleles showing the most associated TCRs and HLA-C alleles showing the fewest. The 87-base-pair reads could not distinguish some IMGT-functional V segments, including TRBV6-2 and TRBV6-3, so those segments were excluded. A few of the identified cytomegalovirus-associated TCR beta chains were confirmed in vitro to be specific for cytomegalovirus antigens. While some public TCRs were present in many individuals, most TCR sequences turned up only very rarely across donors. The classifier was reported to diagnose cytomegalovirus status with high specificity and sensitivity in both the original and validation cohorts. The authors suggested that the approach could potentially be extended to other disease states and immunological phenotypes.

The CDR3 starts with the cysteine, ends with the phenylalanine, and has 14 residues. Of the read, only the CDR3 DNA is kept; its 42 bases are in frame from base 1. V has 3 bases trimmed and J has 6 bases trimmed; junction bases matching no gene number 3. The germline V gene gives CDR1 as KGHSH and CDR2 as LQKENI. Library preparation was by the immunoSEQ multiplex PCR assay. A mixture of 60 forward primers for TCR Vbeta segments and 13 reverse primers for TCR Jbeta segments was used in the multiplex PCR. The CDR3 region of rearranged TCR beta genes was amplified from genomic DNA by a multiplex PCR assay. The amplified TCR beta libraries were sequenced on the Illumina HiSeq System as 87-base-pair reads. The paper's data handling went like this. A later analysis tallied around 82 million unique TCR beta chains across the 650 to 750 repertoires, and approximately 12 million of those chains were shared by two or more donors. A nearest-neighbor algorithm error-corrected the raw reads and collapsed the reads into unique sequences, merging closely related sequences to remove PCR and sequencing errors. Alignment of CDR3 sequences to IMGT reference sequences was used to assign V, D and J gene segments. For a sequence to be retained, a match of at least six nucleotides to both a V gene segment and a J gene segment was required. Rearrangements were classified as productive when the CDR3 lacked stop codons and remained in frame with V and J, and all other rearrangements were classified as non-productive. CDR3 was defined by IMGT convention, running from the second conserved V-encoded cysteine to the conserved J-encoded phenylalanine. The earlier analysis of some 540 of the donors excluded any sequence lacking an unambiguous match to a single V gene segment. An earlier analysis of several hundred of the donors called V segments functional above 56.7% productive rearrangements and segregating when the between-donor standard deviation exceeded 5%. A statistical classification framework was built for diagnosing cytomegalovirus status from the catalog of TCR beta chain sequences. A later analysis assigned V and J genes by comparing TCR nucleotide sequences with IMGT/GENE-DB human TR gene sequences. Using the TCRdist pipeline, a later analysis assigned CDR3 sequences along with most-parsimonious VDJ recombination scenarios. In a later analysis, every TCR beta chain was defined by the combination of its CDR3 amino acid sequence and its V-gene family, and reads without a unique V-gene family were dropped. To address suspected cross-contamination and a sequencing artifact, a later analysis removed over 500 highly shared, low-generation-probability nucleotide sequences. For each public chain, a later analysis derived a clonal expansion index from normalized ranks of inferred template counts within each repertoire. A later analysis computed generation probabilities with a VDJ recombination model fitted to out-of-frame rearrangements, and checked the results against IGoR. In a later analysis, TCR-TCR, TCR-HLA and TCR-CMV co-occurrence was scored with hypergeometric tests, and a repertoire-size bias correction was applied to TCR pairs. False discovery rates were estimated in a later analysis by permuting HLA or CMV assignments 20 times. A later analysis grouped co-occurring TCRs with DBSCAN, adding TCRdist sequence similarity when clustering within HLA-allele-positive subsets. For co-occurrence clustering, repertoires with fewer than 30,000 or more than 120,000 public chains were excluded, along with five repertoires with anomalous nucleotide sharing. TCRdb took this table from immuneACCESS and kept in-frame rearrangements with V and J called. Such tables lack part of the clones; where checked against another copy, unresolved V genes explain under half of the gap, and the rest is unexplained. V and J calls and clone size are given by that table; D and trimming were obtained from the DNA. The sample includes 170,000 or so clones, with around 80% observed a single time. Clones ranked in the top ten supply approximately 1.5% of the sample.

The chain is made from TRBV18 and TRBJ1-5, with 9 central nucleotides matching TRBD1. Specimen: PBMCs. The sequence was collected from a woman aged 30 to 39 in good health and CMV-seropositive. The CDR3 reads as follows: CASSPETGGQPQHF. The nucleotide sequence reads as follows: TGTGCCAGCTCACCTGAGACAGGGGGTCAGCCCCAGCATTTT.